A selection of T cell receptor beta chains follows, all from one sample in a study of T cells expressing NK-cell markers. TCRdb reprocessed the 5' RACE reads, keeping one entry per CDR3 protein, no DNA. In all, the sample yields approximately 420,000 distinct CDR3 sequences. Sequenced sample: blood T cells: a sorted CD56 or NKG2C T cell subset, CD4+ or CD8+ T cells, or bulk PBMC T cells (not recorded which). Every receptor here comes from a woman in her forties or fifties in good health. The CDR3 runs from the conserved cysteine through the conserved F or W.

J gene: TRBJ2-7
V gene: TRBV18
CDR3 protein: CASSPPFASEQYF

J gene: TRBJ2-1
V gene: TRBV4-1
CDR3 protein: CASSQEEGGQGISKQFF

J gene: TRBJ2-5
V gene: TRBV7-9
CDR3 protein: CASSYVGAKETQYF

J gene: TRBJ2-7
V gene: TRBV27
CDR3 protein: CASSPYRGEQYF

J gene: TRBJ2-1
V gene: TRBV9
CDR3 protein: CASSDRLAGGNEQFF

J gene: TRBJ2-2
V gene: TRBV3-1
CDR3 protein: CASSQGGSWELFF

J gene: TRBJ2-1
V gene: TRBV12-3/TRBV12-4
CDR3 protein: CASSRRGLSRYNEQFF

J gene: TRBJ2-7
V gene: TRBV6-1
CDR3 protein: CASSARGRKSYEQYF

J gene: TRBJ2-2
V gene: TRBV11-2
CDR3 protein: CASSLVLRLRKTGELFF

J gene: TRBJ2-3
V gene: TRBV12-3/TRBV12-4
CDR3 protein: CASSFGGIDTQYF

J gene: TRBJ2-1
V gene: TRBV12-3/TRBV12-4
CDR3 protein: CASSFTTERDEQFF

J gene: TRBJ2-5
V gene: TRBV20-1
CDR3 protein: CSARDPGTSAKETQYF

J gene: TRBJ2-2
V gene: TRBV7-9
CDR3 protein: CASSPGTSVFTGELFF

J gene: TRBJ1-5
V gene: TRBV24-1
CDR3 protein: CATSDTGQGAYQPQHF

J gene: TRBJ1-5
V gene: TRBV20-1
CDR3 protein: CSANGNSNQPQHF

J gene: TRBJ2-6
V gene: TRBV19
CDR3 protein: CASSRTGFNSGANVLTF

J gene: TRBJ2-1
V gene: TRBV6-5
CDR3 protein: CASRRTGVGWWNEQFF

J gene: TRBJ2-7
V gene: TRBV29-1
CDR3 protein: CSVVLPPYEQYF

J gene: TRBJ2-5
V gene: TRBV5-5
CDR3 protein: CASSQRSAGLGETQYF

J gene: TRBJ2-2
V gene: TRBV12-3/TRBV12-4
CDR3 protein: CASLLAGYTGELFF

J gene: TRBJ2-5
V gene: TRBV5-5
CDR3 protein: CASNQAGVETQYF

J gene: TRBJ2-7
V gene: TRBV5-1
CDR3 protein: CASSLTGPRAEQYF

J gene: TRBJ2-2
V gene: TRBV5-1
CDR3 protein: CASSLTRARTGELFF

J gene: TRBJ2-7
V gene: TRBV20-1
CDR3 protein: CSATFSGRLDEQYF